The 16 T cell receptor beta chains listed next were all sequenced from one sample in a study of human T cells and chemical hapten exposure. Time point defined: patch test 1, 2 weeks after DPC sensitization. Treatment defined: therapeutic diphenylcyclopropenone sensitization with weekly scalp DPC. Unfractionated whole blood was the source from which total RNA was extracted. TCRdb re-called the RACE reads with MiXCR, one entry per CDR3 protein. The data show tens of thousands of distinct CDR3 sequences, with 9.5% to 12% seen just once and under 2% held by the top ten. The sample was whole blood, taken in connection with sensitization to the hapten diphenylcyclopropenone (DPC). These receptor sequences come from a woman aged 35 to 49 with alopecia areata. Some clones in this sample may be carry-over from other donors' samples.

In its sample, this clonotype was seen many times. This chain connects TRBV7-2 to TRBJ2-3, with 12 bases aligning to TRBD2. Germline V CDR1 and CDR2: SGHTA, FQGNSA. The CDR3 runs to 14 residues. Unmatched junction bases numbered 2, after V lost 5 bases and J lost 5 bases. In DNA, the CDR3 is TGTGCCAGCAGCCCGGGACTAGCGGGAGATACGCAGTATTTT. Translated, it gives CASSPGLAGDTQYF. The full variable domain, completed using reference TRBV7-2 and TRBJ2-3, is GAGVSQSPSNKVTEKGKDVELRCDPISGHTALYWYRQSLGQGLEFLIYFQGNSAPDKSGLPSDRFSAERTGGSVSTLTIQRTQQEDSAVYLCASSPGLAGDTQYFGPGTRLTVL.

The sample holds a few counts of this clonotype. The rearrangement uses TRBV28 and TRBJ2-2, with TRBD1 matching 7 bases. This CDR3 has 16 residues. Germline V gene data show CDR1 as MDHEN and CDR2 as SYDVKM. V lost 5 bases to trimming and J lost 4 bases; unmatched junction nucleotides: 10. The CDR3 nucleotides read TGTGCCAGCAGTCGAGCGGACAGGATCATCACCGGGGAGCTGTTTTTT. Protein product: CASSRADRIITGELFF.

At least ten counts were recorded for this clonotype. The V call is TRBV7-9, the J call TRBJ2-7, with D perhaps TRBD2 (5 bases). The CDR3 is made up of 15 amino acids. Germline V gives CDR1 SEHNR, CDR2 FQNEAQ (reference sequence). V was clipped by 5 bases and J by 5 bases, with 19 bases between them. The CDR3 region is CASSLSRSGDHEQYF. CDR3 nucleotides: TGTGCCAGCAGCCTCAGTCGGTCCGGGGATCACGAGCAGTACTTC.

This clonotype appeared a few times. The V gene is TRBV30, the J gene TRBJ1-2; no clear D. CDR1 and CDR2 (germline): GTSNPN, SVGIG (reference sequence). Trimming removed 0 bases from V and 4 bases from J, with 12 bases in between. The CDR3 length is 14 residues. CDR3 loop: CAWSVGLPSYGYTF. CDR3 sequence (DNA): TGTGCCTGGAGTGTGGGCCTTCCTTCCTATGGCTACACCTTC.

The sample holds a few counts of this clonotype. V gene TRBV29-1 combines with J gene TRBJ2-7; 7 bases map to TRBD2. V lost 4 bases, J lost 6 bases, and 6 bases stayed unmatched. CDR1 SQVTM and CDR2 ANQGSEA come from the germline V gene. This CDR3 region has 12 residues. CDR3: CSVGQGGREQYF. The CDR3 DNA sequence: TGCAGCGTTGGGCAGGGAGGGCGCGAGCAGTACTTC.

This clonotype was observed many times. CDR3 loop: CASSQADRANYGYTF. CDR3 DNA sequence: TGCGCCAGCAGCCAGGCCGACAGGGCTAACTATGGCTACACCTTC. This chain connects TRBV4-3 to TRBJ1-2; 7 nucleotides line up with TRBD1. V dropped 3 bases and J dropped 0; count of bases not matched to a gene: 4. Looked up from germline, CDR1 is LGHNA and CDR2 is YSLEER. The CDR3 is 15 residues long.

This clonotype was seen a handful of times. CDR3 residues: CASSQTLQGNQGWHGELFF. The CDR3 nucleotides read TGCGCCAGCAGCCAGACCCTACAGGGGAATCAAGGTTGGCACGGGGAGCTGTTTTTT. This sequence joins TRBV4-3 and TRBJ2-2, with 7 bases fitting TRBD1. CDR1 and CDR2 (germline): LGHNA, YSLEER. The CDR3 extends over 19 amino acids. The junction had 20 bases not matched to a gene; V was cut back by 3 bases and J by 7 bases.

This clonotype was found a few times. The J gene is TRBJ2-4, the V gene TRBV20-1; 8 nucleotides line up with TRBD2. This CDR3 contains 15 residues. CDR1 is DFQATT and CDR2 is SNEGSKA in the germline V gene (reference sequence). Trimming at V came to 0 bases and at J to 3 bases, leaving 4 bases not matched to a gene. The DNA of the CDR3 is TGCAGTGCTAGAGATTTCCGGGAGGGCAAAAACATTCAGTACTTC. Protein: CSARDFREGKNIQYF.

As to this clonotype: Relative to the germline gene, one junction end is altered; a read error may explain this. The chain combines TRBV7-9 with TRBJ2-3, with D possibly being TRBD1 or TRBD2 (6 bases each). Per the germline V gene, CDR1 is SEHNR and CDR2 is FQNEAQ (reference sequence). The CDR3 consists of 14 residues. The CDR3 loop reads CASSFSGGADTPYF. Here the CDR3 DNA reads TGTGCCAGCAGCTTTTCCGGGGGCGCAGATACGCCGTATTTT.

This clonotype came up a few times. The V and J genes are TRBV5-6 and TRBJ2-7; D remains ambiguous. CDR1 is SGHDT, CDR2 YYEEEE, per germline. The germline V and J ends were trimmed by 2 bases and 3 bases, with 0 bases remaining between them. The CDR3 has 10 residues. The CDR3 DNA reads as TGTGCCAGCAGCTTCTACGAGCAGTACTTC. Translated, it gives CASSFYEQYF.

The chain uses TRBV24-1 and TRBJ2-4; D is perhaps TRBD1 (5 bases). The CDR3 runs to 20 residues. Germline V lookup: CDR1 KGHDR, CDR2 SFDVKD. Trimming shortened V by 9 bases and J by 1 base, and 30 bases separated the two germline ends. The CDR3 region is CATRARRTGPHRMAKNIQYF. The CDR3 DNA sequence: TGTGCCACCCGAGCCCGCAGAACAGGACCTCATCGGATGGCCAAAAACATTCAGTACTTC.

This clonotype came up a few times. The CDR3 region is CAWKLAGGPSDEQFF. The CDR3, as DNA: TGTGCCTGGAAGCTAGCGGGAGGGCCAAGTGATGAGCAGTTCTTC. This chain links TRBV30 with TRBJ2-1; TRBD2 matches 12 bases. Per germline, CDR1 GTSNPN and CDR2 SVGIG (reference sequence). This CDR3 has 15 residues. V gave up 4 bases and J gave up 8 bases; unmatched junction bases: 9.

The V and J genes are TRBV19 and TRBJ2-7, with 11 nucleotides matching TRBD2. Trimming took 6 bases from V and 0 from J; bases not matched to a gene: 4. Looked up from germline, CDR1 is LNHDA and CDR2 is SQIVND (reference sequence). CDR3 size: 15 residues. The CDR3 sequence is CASSPTSGVSYEQYF. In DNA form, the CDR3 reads TGTGCCAGTAGCCCGACTAGCGGGGTCTCCTACGAGCAGTACTTC.

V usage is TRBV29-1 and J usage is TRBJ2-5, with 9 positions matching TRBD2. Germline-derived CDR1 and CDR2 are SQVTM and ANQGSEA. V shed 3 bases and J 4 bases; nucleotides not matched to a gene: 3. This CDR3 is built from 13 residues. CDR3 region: CSVENSGGETQYF. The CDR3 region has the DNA TGCAGCGTTGAGAATAGCGGGGGAGAGACCCAGTACTTC.

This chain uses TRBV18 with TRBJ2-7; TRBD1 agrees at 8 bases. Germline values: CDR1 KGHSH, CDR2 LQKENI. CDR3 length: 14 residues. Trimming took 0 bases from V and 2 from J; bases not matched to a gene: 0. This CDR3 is CASSPPDRAYEQYF. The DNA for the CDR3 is TGTGCCAGCTCACCACCGGACAGGGCCTACGAGCAGTACTTC.

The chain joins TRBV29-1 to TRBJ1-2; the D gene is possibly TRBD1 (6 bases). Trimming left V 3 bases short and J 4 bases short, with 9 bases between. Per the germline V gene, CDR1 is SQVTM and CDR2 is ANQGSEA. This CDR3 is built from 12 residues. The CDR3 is CSVDTGSYGYTF. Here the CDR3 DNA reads TGCAGCGTTGATACAGGGTCCTATGGCTACACCTTC.